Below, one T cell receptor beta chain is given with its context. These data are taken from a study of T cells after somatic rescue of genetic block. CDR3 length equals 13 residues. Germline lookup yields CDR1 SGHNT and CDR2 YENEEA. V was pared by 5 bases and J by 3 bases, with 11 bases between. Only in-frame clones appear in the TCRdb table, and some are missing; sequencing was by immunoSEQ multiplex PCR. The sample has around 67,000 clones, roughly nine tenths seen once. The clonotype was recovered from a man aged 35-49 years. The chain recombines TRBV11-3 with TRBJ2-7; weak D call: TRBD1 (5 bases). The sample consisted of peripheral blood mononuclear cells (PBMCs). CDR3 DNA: TGTGCCAGCAGCCCAGGGCCGGGCTACGAGCAGTACTTC. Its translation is CASSPGPGYEQYF.